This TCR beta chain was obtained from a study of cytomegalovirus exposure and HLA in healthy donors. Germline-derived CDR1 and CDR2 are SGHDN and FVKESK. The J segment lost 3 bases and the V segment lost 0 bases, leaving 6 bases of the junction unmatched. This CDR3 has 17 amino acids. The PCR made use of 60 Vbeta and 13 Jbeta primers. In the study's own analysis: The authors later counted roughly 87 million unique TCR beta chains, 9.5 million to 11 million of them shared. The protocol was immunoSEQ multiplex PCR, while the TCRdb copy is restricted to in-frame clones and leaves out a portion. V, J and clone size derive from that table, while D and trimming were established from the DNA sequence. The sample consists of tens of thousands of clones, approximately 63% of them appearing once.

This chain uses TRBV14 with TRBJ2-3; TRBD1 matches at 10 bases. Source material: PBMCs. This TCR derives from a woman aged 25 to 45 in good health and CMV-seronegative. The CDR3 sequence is CASSQDIWTGGTDTQYF. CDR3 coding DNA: TGTGCCAGCAGCCAAGATATATGGACAGGGGGGACAGATACGCAGTATTTT.